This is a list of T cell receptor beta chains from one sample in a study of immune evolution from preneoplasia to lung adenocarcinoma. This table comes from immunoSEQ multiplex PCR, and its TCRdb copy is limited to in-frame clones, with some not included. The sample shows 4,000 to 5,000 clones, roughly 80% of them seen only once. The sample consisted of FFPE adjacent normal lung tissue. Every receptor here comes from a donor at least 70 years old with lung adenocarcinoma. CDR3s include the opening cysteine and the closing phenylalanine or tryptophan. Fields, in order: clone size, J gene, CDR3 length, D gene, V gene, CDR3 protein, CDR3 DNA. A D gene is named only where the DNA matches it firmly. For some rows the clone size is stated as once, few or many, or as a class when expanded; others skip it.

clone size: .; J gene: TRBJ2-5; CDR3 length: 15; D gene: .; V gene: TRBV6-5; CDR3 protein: CASSYSNPSQETQYF; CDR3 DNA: TGTGCCAGCAGTTACTCGAATCCTTCCCAAGAGACCCAGTACTTC
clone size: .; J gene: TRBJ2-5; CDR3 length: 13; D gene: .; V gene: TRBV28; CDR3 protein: CASTRGAGETQYF; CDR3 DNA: TGTGCCAGCACCAGAGGGGCCGGGGAGACCCAGTACTTC
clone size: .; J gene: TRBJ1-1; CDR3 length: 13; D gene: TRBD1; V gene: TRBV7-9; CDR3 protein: CASRGQVFTEAFF; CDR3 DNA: TGTGCCAGCAGGGGACAGGTCTTCACTGAAGCTTTCTTT
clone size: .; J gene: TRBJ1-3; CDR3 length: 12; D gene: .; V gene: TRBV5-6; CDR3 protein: CASSFGGNTIYF; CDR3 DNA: TGTGCCAGCAGCTTCGGGGGAAACACCATATATTTT
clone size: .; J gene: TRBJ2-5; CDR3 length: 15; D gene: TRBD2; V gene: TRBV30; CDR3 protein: CAWESLAGAGETQYF; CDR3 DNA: TGTGCCTGGGAGTCACTAGCGGGAGCAGGTGAGACCCAGTACTTC
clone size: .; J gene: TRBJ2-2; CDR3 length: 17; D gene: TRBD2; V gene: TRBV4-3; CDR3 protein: CASSHPHTTSGTGELFF; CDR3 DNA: TGCGCCAGCAGCCATCCCCATACGACTAGCGGCACCGGGGAGCTGTTTTTT
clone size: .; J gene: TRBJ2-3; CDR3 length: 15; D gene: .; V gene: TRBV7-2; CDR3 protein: CASSLRTGNTDTQYF; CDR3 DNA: TGTGCCAGCAGCTTAAGAACAGGGAATACAGATACGCAGTATTTT
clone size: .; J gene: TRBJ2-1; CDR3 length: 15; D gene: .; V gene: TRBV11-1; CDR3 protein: CASSSGSTWGNEQFF; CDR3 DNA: TGTGCCAGCAGCTCTGGCTCCACATGGGGAAATGAGCAGTTCTTC
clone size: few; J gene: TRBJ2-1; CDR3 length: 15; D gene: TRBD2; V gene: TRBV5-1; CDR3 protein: CASSLVAGSYNEQFF; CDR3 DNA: TGCGCCAGCAGCTTGGTAGCGGGTTCCTACAATGAGCAGTTCTTC
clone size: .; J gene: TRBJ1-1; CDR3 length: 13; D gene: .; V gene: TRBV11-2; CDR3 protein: CASRQPVGTEAFF; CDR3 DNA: TGTGCCAGCAGGCAACCAGTAGGGACTGAAGCTTTCTTT
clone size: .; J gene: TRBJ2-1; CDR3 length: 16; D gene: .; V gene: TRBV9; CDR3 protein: CASSSRTAATRNEQFF; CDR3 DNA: TGTGCCAGCAGCTCACGGACAGCAGCGACTCGGAATGAGCAGTTCTTC
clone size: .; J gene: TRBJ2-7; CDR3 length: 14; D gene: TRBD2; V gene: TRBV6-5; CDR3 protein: CASSTGTGRYEQYF; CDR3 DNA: TGTGCCAGCAGTACTGGGACCGGGAGGTACGAGCAGTACTTC
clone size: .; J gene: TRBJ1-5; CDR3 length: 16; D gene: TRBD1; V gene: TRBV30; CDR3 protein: CAWSHPKTGGNQPQHF; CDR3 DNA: TGTGCCTGGAGTCACCCTAAGACAGGGGGTAATCAGCCCCAGCATTTT
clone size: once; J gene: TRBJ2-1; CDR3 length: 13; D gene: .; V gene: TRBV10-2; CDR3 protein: CASSAGMYNEQFF; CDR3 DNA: TGCGCCAGCAGTGCTGGGATGTACAATGAGCAGTTCTTC
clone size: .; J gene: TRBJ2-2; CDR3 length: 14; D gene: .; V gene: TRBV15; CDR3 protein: CATSRDPVQGELFF; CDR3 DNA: TGTGCCACCAGCAGAGATCCCGTTCAAGGGGAGCTGTTTTTT
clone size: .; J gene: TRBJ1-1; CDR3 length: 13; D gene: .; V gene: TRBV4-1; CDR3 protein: CASSQEGGGLAFF; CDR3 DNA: TGCGCCAGCAGCCAAGAAGGAGGAGGGTTGGCTTTCTTT
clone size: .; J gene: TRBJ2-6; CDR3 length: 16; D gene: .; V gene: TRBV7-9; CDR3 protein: CASSLGVGDGANVLTF; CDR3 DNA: TGTGCCAGCAGCTTAGGGGTAGGAGACGGGGCCAACGTCCTGACTTTC
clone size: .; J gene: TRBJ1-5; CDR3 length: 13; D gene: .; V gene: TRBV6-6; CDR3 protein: CASAGNSNQPQHF; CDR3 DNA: TGTGCCAGCGCAGGGAATAGCAATCAGCCCCAGCATTTT
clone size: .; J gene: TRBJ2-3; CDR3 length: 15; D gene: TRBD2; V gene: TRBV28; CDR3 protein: CASSLLAGGGDTQYF; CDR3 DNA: TGTGCCAGCAGCCTACTAGCGGGAGGGGGAGATACGCAGTATTTT
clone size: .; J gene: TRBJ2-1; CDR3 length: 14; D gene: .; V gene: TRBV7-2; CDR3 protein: CASSLVGGANEQFF; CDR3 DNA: TGTGCCAGCAGCTTAGTCGGGGGTGCTAATGAGCAGTTCTTC
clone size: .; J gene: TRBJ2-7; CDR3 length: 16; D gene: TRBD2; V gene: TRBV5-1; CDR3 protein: CASSFAGADLTYEQYF; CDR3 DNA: TGCGCCAGCAGCTTTGCGGGAGCGGACCTGACCTACGAGCAGTACTTC
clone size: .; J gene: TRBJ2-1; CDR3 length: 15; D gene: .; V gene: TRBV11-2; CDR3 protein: CASSPGSSSYNEQFF; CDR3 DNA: TGTGCCAGCAGCCCCGGGAGCAGCTCCTACAATGAGCAGTTCTTC
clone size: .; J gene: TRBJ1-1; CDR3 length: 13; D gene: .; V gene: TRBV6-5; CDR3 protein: CASGGGSYTEAFF; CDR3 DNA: TGTGCCAGCGGGGGGGGGTCCTACACTGAAGCTTTCTTT
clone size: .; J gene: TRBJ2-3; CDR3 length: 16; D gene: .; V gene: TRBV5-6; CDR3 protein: CASSKNRALGTDTQYF; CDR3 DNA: TGTGCCAGCAGCAAGAACAGGGCCCTCGGCACAGATACGCAGTATTTT
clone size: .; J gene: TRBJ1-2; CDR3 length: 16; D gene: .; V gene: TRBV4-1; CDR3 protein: CASSQDRTAANYGYTF; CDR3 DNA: TGCGCCAGCAGCCAAGACAGGACGGCCGCCAACTATGGCTACACCTTC
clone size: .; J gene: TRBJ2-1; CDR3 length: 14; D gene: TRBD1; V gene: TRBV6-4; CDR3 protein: CASSLGTDDNEQFF; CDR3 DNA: TGTGCCAGCAGTTTAGGGACAGACGACAATGAGCAGTTCTTC
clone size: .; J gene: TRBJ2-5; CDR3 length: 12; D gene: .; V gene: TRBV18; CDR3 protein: CASSTTQETQYF; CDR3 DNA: TGTGCCAGCTCAACCACTCAAGAGACCCAGTACTTC
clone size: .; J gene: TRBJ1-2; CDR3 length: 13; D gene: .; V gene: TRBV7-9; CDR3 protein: CASSLYGDSGYTF; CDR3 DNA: TGTGCCAGCAGCTTATATGGGGATAGTGGCTACACCTTC
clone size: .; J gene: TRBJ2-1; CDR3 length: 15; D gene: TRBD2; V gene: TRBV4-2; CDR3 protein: CASSQGLADYNEQFF; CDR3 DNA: TGTGCCAGCAGCCAAGGGCTAGCGGACTACAATGAGCAGTTCTTC
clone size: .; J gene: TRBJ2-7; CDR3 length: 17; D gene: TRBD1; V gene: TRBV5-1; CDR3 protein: CASRPVLAGTGSPEQYF; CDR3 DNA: TGCGCCAGCAGACCAGTCCTAGCCGGGACAGGGAGTCCCGAGCAGTACTTC
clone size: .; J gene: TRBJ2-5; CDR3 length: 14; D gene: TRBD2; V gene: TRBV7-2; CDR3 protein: CASSRARTSHTQYF; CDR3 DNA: TGTGCCAGCAGCCGGGCGCGGACTAGCCACACCCAGTACTTC
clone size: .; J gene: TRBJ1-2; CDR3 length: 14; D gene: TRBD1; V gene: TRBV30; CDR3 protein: CAWSWTGGNYGYTF; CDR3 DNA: TGTGCCTGGAGTTGGACAGGGGGAAACTATGGCTACACCTTC
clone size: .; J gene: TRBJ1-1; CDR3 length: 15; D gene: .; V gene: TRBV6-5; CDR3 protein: CASSAEFRTSAEAFF; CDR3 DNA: TGTGCCAGCAGTGCGGAATTCCGTACGAGCGCTGAAGCTTTCTTT
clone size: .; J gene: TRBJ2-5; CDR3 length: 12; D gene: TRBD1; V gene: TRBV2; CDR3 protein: CASSAGTGLEYF; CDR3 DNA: TGTGCCAGCAGCGCCGGGACAGGATTGGAGTACTTC
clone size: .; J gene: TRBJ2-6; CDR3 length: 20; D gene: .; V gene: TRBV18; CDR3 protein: CASSPQGSGTLSSGANVLTF; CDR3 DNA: TGTGCCAGCTCACCACAGGGAAGCGGGACACTCAGCTCTGGGGCCAACGTCCTGACTTTC
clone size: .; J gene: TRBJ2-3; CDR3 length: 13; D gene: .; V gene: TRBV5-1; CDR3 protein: CASRVPGLDTQYF; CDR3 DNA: TGCGCCAGCAGAGTGCCAGGGTTAGATACGCAGTATTTT
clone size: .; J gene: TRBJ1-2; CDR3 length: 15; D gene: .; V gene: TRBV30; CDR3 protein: CAWSISPQESYGYTF; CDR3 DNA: TGTGCCTGGAGTATCTCCCCACAGGAATCCTATGGCTACACCTTC
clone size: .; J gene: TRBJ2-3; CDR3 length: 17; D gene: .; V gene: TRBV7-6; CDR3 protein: CASSLNPPGPSTDTQYF; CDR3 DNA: TGTGCCAGCAGCTTAAACCCCCCGGGTCCCAGCACAGATACGCAGTATTTT
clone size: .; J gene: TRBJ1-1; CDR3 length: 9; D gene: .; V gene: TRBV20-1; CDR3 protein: CSVRGVAFF; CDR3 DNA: TGCAGTGTTCGGGGGGTAGCTTTCTTT
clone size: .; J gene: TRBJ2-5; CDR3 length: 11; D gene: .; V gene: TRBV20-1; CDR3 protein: CSANVVETQYF; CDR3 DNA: TGCAGTGCTAACGTGGTAGAGACCCAGTACTTC
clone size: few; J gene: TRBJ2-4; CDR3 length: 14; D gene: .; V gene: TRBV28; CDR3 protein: CASRKDAAKNIQYF; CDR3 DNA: TGTGCCAGCAGAAAGGACGCAGCCAAAAACATTCAGTACTTC
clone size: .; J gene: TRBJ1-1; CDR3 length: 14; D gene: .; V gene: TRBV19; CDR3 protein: CASSTRRGDGEAFF; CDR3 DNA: TGTGCCAGTAGCACCCGCAGGGGCGACGGTGAAGCTTTCTTT
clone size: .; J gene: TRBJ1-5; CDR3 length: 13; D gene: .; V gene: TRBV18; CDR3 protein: CASSPGGNQPQHF; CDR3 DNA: TGTGCCAGCTCCCCCGGTGGGAATCAGCCCCAGCATTTT
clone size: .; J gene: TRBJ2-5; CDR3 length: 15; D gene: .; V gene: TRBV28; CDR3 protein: CASRSNRKNQETQYF; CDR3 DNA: TGTGCCAGCAGGTCTAACAGGAAGAACCAAGAGACCCAGTACTTC
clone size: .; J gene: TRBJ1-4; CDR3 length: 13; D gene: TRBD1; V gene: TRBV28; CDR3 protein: CASSADRVEKLFF; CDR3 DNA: TGTGCCAGCAGTGCTGACAGGGTAGAAAAACTGTTTTTT
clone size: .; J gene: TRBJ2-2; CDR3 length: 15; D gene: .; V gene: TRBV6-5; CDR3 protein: CASRIDNRNTGELFF; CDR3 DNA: TGTGCCAGCAGAATCGACAACCGGAACACCGGGGAGCTGTTTTTT
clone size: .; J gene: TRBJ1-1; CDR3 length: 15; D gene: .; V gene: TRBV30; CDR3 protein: CAWRVERGGSTEAFF; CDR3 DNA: TGTGCCTGGAGGGTCGAGAGGGGAGGTAGCACTGAAGCTTTCTTT
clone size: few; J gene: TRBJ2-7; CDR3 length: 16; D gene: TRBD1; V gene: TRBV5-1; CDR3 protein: CASSPSLGQGQYEQYF; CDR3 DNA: TGCGCCAGCAGCCCCTCTCTCGGACAGGGTCAGTACGAGCAGTACTTC
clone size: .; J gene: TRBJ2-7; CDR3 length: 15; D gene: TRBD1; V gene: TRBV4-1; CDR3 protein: CASRDRLGASYEQYF; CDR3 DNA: TGCGCCAGCAGGGACAGGTTGGGAGCCTCCTACGAGCAGTACTTC
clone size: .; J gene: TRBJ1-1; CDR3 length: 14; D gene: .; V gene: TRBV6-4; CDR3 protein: CASSPAPGNTEAFF; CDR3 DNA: TGTGCCAGCAGTCCGGCCCCAGGGAACACTGAAGCTTTCTTT
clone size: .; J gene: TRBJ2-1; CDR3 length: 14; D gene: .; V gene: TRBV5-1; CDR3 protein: CASSLHGNYNEQFF; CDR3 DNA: TGCGCCAGCAGCTTGCACGGGAACTACAATGAGCAGTTCTTC
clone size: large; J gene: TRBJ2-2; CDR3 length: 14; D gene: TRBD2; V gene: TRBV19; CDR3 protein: CASSTSGIAGELFF; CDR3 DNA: TGTGCCAGTAGTACTAGCGGGATCGCCGGGGAGCTGTTTTTT
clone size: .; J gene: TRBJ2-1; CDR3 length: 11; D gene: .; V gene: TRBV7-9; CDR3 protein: CASSSGPQQFF; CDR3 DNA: TGTGCCAGCAGCTCGGGCCCGCAACAGTTCTTC
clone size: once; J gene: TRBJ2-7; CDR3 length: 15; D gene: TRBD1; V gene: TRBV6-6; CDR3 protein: CASSPGTGFSYEQYF; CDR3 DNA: TGTGCCAGCAGCCCCGGGACAGGGTTCTCCTACGAGCAGTACTTC
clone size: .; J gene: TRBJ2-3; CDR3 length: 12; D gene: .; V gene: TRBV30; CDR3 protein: CAWRFGTDTQYF; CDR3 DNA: TGTGCCTGGAGATTTGGCACAGATACGCAGTATTTT
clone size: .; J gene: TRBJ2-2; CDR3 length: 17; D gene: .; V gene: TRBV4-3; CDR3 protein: CASSQVVVGPSTGELFF; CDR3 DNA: TGCGCCAGCAGCCAAGTTGTGGTGGGGCCTAGCACCGGGGAGCTGTTTTTT
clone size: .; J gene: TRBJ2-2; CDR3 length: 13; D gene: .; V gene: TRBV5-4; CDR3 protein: CASSFDRAGELFF; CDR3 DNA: TGTGCCAGCAGCTTTGATAGGGCCGGGGAGCTGTTTTTT
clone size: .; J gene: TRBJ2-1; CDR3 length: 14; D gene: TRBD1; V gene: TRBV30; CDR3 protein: CAGFTGTGHNEQFF; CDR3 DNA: TGTGCCGGATTTACCGGGACAGGGCACAATGAGCAGTTCTTC
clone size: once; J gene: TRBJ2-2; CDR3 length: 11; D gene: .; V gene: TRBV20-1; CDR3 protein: CSARVYGELFF; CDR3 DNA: TGCAGTGCCCGAGTTTACGGGGAGCTGTTTTTT